This TCR beta chain was sequenced in a study of T cell responses to AZD1222 COVID-19 vaccine. General study results and limits: The donors showed a predominance of white British ancestry and of females, with possible underestimation of clonal diversity.

On this clone: Its antigen is unidentified.

This CDR3 is 16 amino acids long. Looked up from germline, CDR1 is SGHAT and CDR2 is FQNNGV. V shed 0 bases and J 0 bases; nucleotides not matched to a gene: 4. Assay used: immunoSEQ multiplex PCR; TCRdb lists only in-frame clones, some missing. The table includes over 95,000 clones, around 89% detected once. Second-dose schedules of about 4 or about 12 weeks were combined. The sequence was collected from an adult who received the AZD1222 COVID-19 vaccine. The chain employs TRBV11-2 and TRBJ2-7; 8 bases map to TRBD2. Source: peripheral blood, taken 28 days after the second AZD1222 dose. The CDR3, as DNA: TGTGCCAGCAGCTTAGATCGGGCGGGGGGCTCCTACGAGCAGTACTTC. Residues: CASSLDRAGGSYEQYF.